Below are 25 T cell receptor beta chains sequenced from a single sample in a study of control samples from healthy donors and cancer patients. TCRdb's copy holds only in-frame clones and misses some; the assay was immunoSEQ multiplex PCR. The table shows over 110,000 clones, with around 85% occurring only once. Source material: blood. These receptor sequences come from a woman in her 30s in good health.

The chain combines TRBV10-2 with TRBJ1-5; 7 bases map to TRBD1. Trimming at V came to 8 bases and at J to 5 bases, leaving 6 bases not matched to a gene. The germline V gene has CDR1 WSHSY and CDR2 SAAADI. The CDR3 has 13 residues. In DNA, the CDR3 is TGCGCCAGCCATCAGGGGGAAGATCAGCCCCAGCATTTT. Its protein product is CASHQGEDQPQHF.

This clone was detected only once. The chain carries TRBV29-1 and TRBJ1-3; D ambiguous. The V and J ends lost 4 bases and 4 bases respectively, with 14 bases between them. This CDR3 region has 14 residues. CDR1 SQVTM and CDR2 ANQGSEA come from the germline V gene. The CDR3, as DNA: TGCAGCGTTGCTGGCCGGCTTAGCGGAAACACCATATATTTT. This translates into CSVAGRLSGNTIYF.

CDR3 nucleotide sequence: TGTGCCAGCAGTTTGAGTTTCGATGAAAAACTGTTTTTT. It is translated as CASSLSFDEKLFF. This rearrangement joins TRBV6-5 to TRBJ1-4; no clear D gene. Per the germline V gene, CDR1 is MNHEY and CDR2 is SVGAGI. The CDR3 is 13 residues long. Trimming shortened V by 4 bases and J by 6 bases, and 9 bases separated the two germline ends.

The chain couples TRBV19 to TRBJ2-2, with D tentatively TRBD1 or TRBD2 (5 bases each). Per germline, CDR1 LNHDA and CDR2 SQIVND (reference sequence). CDR3 size: 14 residues. V lost 5 bases, J lost 7 bases, and 14 bases lay in between. The CDR3 reads CASSRDGLIGELFF. The DNA for the CDR3 is TGTGCCAGTAGTCGGGACGGACTTATCGGGGAGCTGTTTTTT.

The chain carries TRBV27 and TRBJ2-3; TRBD1 is a possible D gene (6 bases). Germline V gene lookup returns CDR1 MNHEY and CDR2 SMNVEV (reference sequence). The V gene lost 5 bases and the J gene lost 2 bases, with 11 bases spanning the gap. This CDR3 region has 14 residues. The CDR3 sequence is CASSPDRFTDTQYF. The CDR3 DNA reads as TGTGCCAGCAGTCCCGACAGGTTCACAGATACGCAGTATTTT.

The chain has TRBV7-2 and TRBJ1-6; TRBD1 might be the D (6 bases). Trimming took off 8 bases at V and 7 bases at J, with 15 bases between the two ends. The CDR3 covers 14 residues. Per the germline V gene, CDR1 is SGHTA and CDR2 is FQGNSA. Here the CDR3 reads CASRGGTVNSPLHF. The CDR3 coding sequence is TGTGCCAGCCGAGGGGGGACGGTGAATTCACCCCTCCACTTT. Based on the CDR3 plus reference TRBV7-2 and TRBJ1-6, the full variable domain is GAGVSQSPSNKVTEKGKDVELRCDPISGHTALYWYRQSLGQGLEFLIYFQGNSAPDKSGLPSDRFSAERTGGSVSTLTIQRTQQEDSAVYLCASRGGTVNSPLHFGNGTRLTVT.

This chain uses TRBV3-1 (or the pseudogene TRBV3-2) with TRBJ1-5; no clear D gene. CDR1 and CDR2 from the germline V gene are LGHDT and YNNKEL (reference sequence). There are 14 residues in the CDR3. Deletions cut 3 bases from V and 8 bases from J, with 14 bases between. The CDR3 loop is CASSHGQVGEPQHF. The CDR3, as DNA: TGTGCCAGCAGCCATGGGCAGGTCGGAGAGCCCCAGCATTTT.

CDR3 protein: CASSRGAFETQYF. As DNA, the CDR3 is TGTGCCAGCTCAAGGGGGGCGTTTGAGACCCAGTACTTC. The rearrangement links TRBV25-1 to TRBJ2-5, with D possibly called TRBD1 or TRBD2 (6 bases each). V was cut by 8 bases and J by 5 bases, with 15 bases left in between. The germline V gene has CDR1 MGHDK and CDR2 SYGVNS. The CDR3 consists of 13 residues. The full variable domain, in which reference TRBV25-1 and TRBJ2-5 provide the parts outside the CDR3, is EADIYQTPRYLVIGTGKKITLECSQTMGHDKMYWYQQDPGMELHLIHYSYGVNSTEKGDLSSESTVSRIRTEHFPLTLESARPSHTSQYLCASSRGAFETQYFGPGTRLLVL.

This rearrangement joins TRBV3-1 (or the pseudogene TRBV3-2) to TRBJ1-1; D not certain. Germline V gene data show CDR1 as LGHDT and CDR2 as YNNKEL (reference sequence). The CDR3 runs 15 residues. Deletions cut 3 bases from V and 4 bases from J, with 15 bases between. The CDR3: CASSQLGVRGTEAFF. In DNA, the CDR3 is TGTGCCAGCAGCCAGCTGGGAGTGCGGGGCACTGAAGCTTTCTTT.

This clone was seen a single time. The V gene is TRBV25-1, the J gene TRBJ1-3; D remains ambiguous. CDR1 is MGHDK and CDR2 is SYGVNS in the germline V gene. This CDR3 region has 16 residues. Trimming shortened V by 2 bases and J by 0 bases, and 11 bases separated the two germline ends. This CDR3 is CASSENSPDSGNTIYF. In nucleotides, the CDR3 is TGTGCCAGCAGTGAAAATAGTCCCGACTCTGGAAACACCATATATTTT.

The chain carries TRBV14 and TRBJ2-7; D is perhaps TRBD1 or TRBD2 (6 bases each). Germline CDR1 SGHDN, CDR2 FVKESK. The CDR3 has 15 amino acids. The V and J ends lost 4 bases and 4 bases respectively, with 17 bases between them. The CDR3 sequence is CASSRQGGRGYEQYF. For the CDR3, the DNA is TGTGCCAGCAGCCGTCAAGGGGGTCGGGGGTACGAGCAGTACTTC.

V gene TRBV9 combines with J gene TRBJ1-2, with D unclear. There are 17 residues in the CDR3. Trimming left V 0 bases short and J 3 bases short, with 18 bases between. The germline V gene has CDR1 SGDLS and CDR2 YYNGEE. In DNA, the CDR3 is TGTGCCAGCAGCGTAGGGGTGGGCCCCCCCCAGGACTATGGCTACACCTTC. Translated, it gives CASSVGVGPPQDYGYTF.

The rearrangement links TRBV19 to TRBJ1-4; a weak D match, TRBD1 (5 bases). There are 17 residues in the CDR3. Trimming removed 0 bases from V and 7 bases from J, with 18 bases in between. Germline CDR1 LNHDA, CDR2 SQIVND (reference sequence). CDR3 region: CASSIDRGTPGSEKLFF. In DNA form, the CDR3 reads TGTGCCAGTAGTATAGACCGGGGGACGCCTGGATCTGAAAAACTGTTTTTT.

The V gene is TRBV19, the J gene TRBJ1-1; D unresolved. The germline CDR1 and CDR2 sequences are LNHDA and SQIVND (reference sequence). There are 13 residues in the CDR3. V was clipped by 7 bases and J by 3 bases, with 12 bases between them. This chain's CDR3 is CASMGRVHTEAFF. CDR3 coding DNA: TGTGCCAGTATGGGTAGGGTGCACACTGAAGCTTTCTTT.

V and J are TRBV3-1 (or the pseudogene TRBV3-2) and TRBJ2-7; D remains unclear. The V gene lost 3 bases and the J gene lost 5 bases, with 8 bases spanning the gap. Germline CDR1 and CDR2: LGHDT and YNNKEL (reference sequence). The CDR3 runs to 12 residues. CDR3 nucleotides: TGTGCCAGCAGCCACTTATTACACGAGCAGTACTTC. This translates into CASSHLLHEQYF.

The CDR3: CASSELGLEGETQYF. The CDR3, as DNA: TGTGCCAGCAGCGAACTTGGACTAGAAGGGGAGACCCAGTACTTC. The chain combines TRBV5-6 with TRBJ2-5; 7 positions agree with TRBD2. V lost 4 bases, J lost 5 bases, and 11 bases stayed unmatched. This CDR3 comprises 15 residues. Germline assignment: CDR1 SGHDT and CDR2 YYEEEE.

This chain links TRBV5-1 with TRBJ2-1; 9 bases match TRBD2. Per the germline V gene, CDR1 is SGHRS and CDR2 is YFSETQ. The CDR3 extends over 17 amino acids. Losses at the gene ends were 0 bases for V and 12 bases for J; bases not matched to a gene: 16. The CDR3 loop reads CASSLGVAGGSLGVQFF. DNA of the CDR3: TGCGCCAGCAGCTTGGGAGTTGCGGGAGGGAGCCTGGGCGTGCAGTTCTTC.

The count of this clone is one. The chain combines TRBV24-1 with TRBJ1-5; D remains ambiguous. This CDR3 has 14 residues. The germline CDR1 and CDR2 sequences are KGHDR and SFDVKD. The V end was cut by 3 bases, the J end by 3 bases, with 8 bases between. CDR3 coding DNA: TGTGCCACCAGTGATACGCACCCCAATCAGCCCCAGCATTTT. Translated, it gives CATSDTHPNQPQHF.

This chain joins TRBV18 and TRBJ2-2; maybe TRBD2 (6 bases). Germline CDR1 KGHSH, CDR2 LQKENI. V lost 3 bases, J lost 7 bases, and 15 bases lay in between. CDR3 length: 15 amino acids. The CDR3 reads CASSPSRDFGGELFF. In DNA, the CDR3 is TGTGCCAGCTCACCGTCCCGGGACTTCGGCGGGGAGCTGTTTTTT. Variable domain in full (rest from reference TRBV18 and TRBJ2-2): NAGVMQNPRHLVRRRGQEARLRCSPMKGHSHVYWYRQLPEEGLKFMVYLQKENIIDESGMPKERFSAEFPKEGPSILRIQQVVRGDSAAYFCASSPSRDFGGELFFGEGSRLTVL.

Details on this clone: At one end the junction does not follow the germline gene, possibly because of a read error. This chain uses TRBV7-7 with TRBJ2-1, with 8 bases fitting TRBD1. Per the germline V gene, CDR1 is SSHAT and CDR2 is FNYEAQ (reference sequence). The CDR3 totals 15 residues. The CDR3 DNA reads TGTGCTAGCAGCAAATCAGGGGGCGCCTACAATGAGCAGTTCTTC. Encoded protein: CASSKSGGAYNEQFF.

The chain couples TRBV25-1 to TRBJ2-7; D not resolved. The V end lost 5 bases, the J end lost 3 bases, and 11 bases lay between the germline ends. Germline V lookup: CDR1 MGHDK, CDR2 SYGVNS. CDR3 size: 13 residues. Here the CDR3 DNA reads TGTGCCAGCAGTAACGAACCGTTCTACGAGCAGTACTTC. Translated, it gives CASSNEPFYEQYF.

V gene TRBV18 combines with J gene TRBJ2-7; the D is unclear. With 5 bases removed from V and 6 bases from J, the gap between germline ends came to 17 bases. Germline loops: CDR1 KGHSH, CDR2 LQKENI. CDR3 size: 14 residues. The CDR3 DNA reads as TGTGCCAGCTCAAGGTCGGAAGGATCTCCCGAGCAGTACTTC. Protein: CASSRSEGSPEQYF. The whole variable domain, filled in from reference TRBV18 and TRBJ2-7, reads NAGVMQNPRHLVRRRGQEARLRCSPMKGHSHVYWYRQLPEEGLKFMVYLQKENIIDESGMPKERFSAEFPKEGPSILRIQQVVRGDSAAYFCASSRSEGSPEQYFGPGTRLTVT.

This sequence joins TRBV18 and TRBJ2-3; weak D call: TRBD2 (6 bases). With 3 bases removed from V and 6 bases from J, the gap between germline ends came to 16 bases. There are 15 residues in the CDR3. Germline V gives CDR1 KGHSH, CDR2 LQKENI. CDR3 sequence (DNA): TGTGCCAGCTCACCCCGACTAGAAGAGTCGGATACGCAGTATTTT. The encoded protein is CASSPRLEESDTQYF.

The chain joins TRBV3-1 (or the pseudogene TRBV3-2) to TRBJ1-1, with D possibly matching TRBD1 (5 bases). The CDR3 has 13 amino acids. V dropped 1 base and J dropped 4 bases, with 7 bases sitting between them. Germline V lookup: CDR1 LGHDT, CDR2 YNNKEL (reference sequence). CDR3 loop: CASSQGRVTEAFF. The CDR3 DNA reads TGTGCCAGCAGCCAAGGCAGGGTCACTGAAGCTTTCTTT.

This chain uses TRBV14 with TRBJ2-7, with 11 bases fitting TRBD1. CDR3 length: 16 residues. The V segment lost 4 bases and the J segment 4 bases; nucleotides outside the gene matches: 9. The V gene's germline CDR1 is SGHDN and CDR2 FVKESK. CDR3 nucleotide sequence: TGTGCCAGCAGCCCCCCCGGGACAGGGGGATATTACGAGCAGTACTTC. This sequence encodes CASSPPGTGGYYEQYF.